The rows below give T cell receptor beta chains drawn from one sample of a study of blood T cell dynamics during melanoma immunotherapy. Libraries were prepared by immunoSEQ multiplex PCR; TCRdb keeps only in-frame clonotypes and omits some of them. There are some 14,000 clones in the sample; 75% to 90% occur only once, and less than 6% lies in the top ten. Source: blood, taken from a patient treated with checkpoint blockade. These receptors were obtained from a human donor with melanoma. Each CDR3 is given with its conserved first and last residue. D genes are given only for firm matches. Clone size appears in some rows only: once, few, many, or a class for an expanded clone.

-,TRBJ1-2,-,TRBV13,CASSDSRDNDGYTF,TGTGCCAGCAGCGATAGCCGGGACAACGATGGCTACACCTTC
-,TRBJ2-7,TRBD1,TRBV4-1,CASSQKSTGDYEQYF,TGCGCCAGCAGCCAGAAGTCGACAGGGGACTACGAGCAGTACTTC
once,TRBJ2-7,TRBD2,TRBV27,CASSYGTSTYEQYF,TGTGCCAGCAGTTACGGGACTAGCACCTACGAGCAGTACTTC
few,TRBJ2-1,TRBD1,TRBV6-4,CASSASTGADEQFF,TGTGCCAGCAGTGCCTCCACAGGGGCCGATGAGCAGTTCTTC
-,TRBJ2-1,-,TRBV19,CASSTRDRIDYNEQFF,TGTGCCAGTAGTACGCGGGACAGAATAGACTACAATGAGCAGTTCTTC
-,TRBJ1-2,-,TRBV7-2,CASSLEGRGGNYGYTF,TGTGCCAGCAGCTTAGAAGGTAGAGGGGGAAACTATGGCTACACCTTC
-,TRBJ2-1,TRBD1,TRBV14,CASSPEQGGWGPYNEQFF,TGTGCCAGCAGCCCAGAACAGGGGGGTTGGGGCCCCTACAATGAGCAGTTCTTC
-,TRBJ2-7,TRBD1,TRBV6-4,CASSAPDRGFTYEQYF,TGTGCCAGCAGTGCCCCCGACAGGGGGTTCACCTACGAGCAGTACTTC
-,TRBJ1-5,TRBD1,TRBV29-1,CSAGTGGNQPQHF,TGCAGCGCCGGGACAGGGGGCAATCAGCCCCAGCATTTT
-,TRBJ2-2,TRBD2,TRBV30,CAWSREVVSTGELFF,TGTGCCTGGAGCCGGGAGGTTGTAAGCACCGGGGAGCTGTTTTTT
-,TRBJ1-4,-,TRBV7-8,CASSGLIRGMGEKLFF,TGTGCCAGCAGCGGACTAATCAGGGGAATGGGGGAAAAACTGTTTTTT
-,TRBJ2-1,TRBD1,TRBV4-3,CASSQGLTGAGLNEQFF,TGCGCCAGCAGCCAAGGGTTAACAGGGGCGGGTCTCAATGAGCAGTTCTTC
-,TRBJ1-1,TRBD1,TRBV7-6,CASSYYRGGMNTEAFF,TGTGCCAGCAGCTATTACAGGGGAGGAATGAACACTGAAGCTTTCTTT
once,TRBJ2-1,TRBD2,TRBV9,CASSSSGGSSYNEQFF,TGTGCCAGCAGCTCTAGCGGGGGGAGCTCCTACAATGAGCAGTTCTTC
-,TRBJ2-1,-,TRBV19,CASAWLGADNEQFF,TGTGCCAGTGCCTGGCTGGGGGCGGATAATGAGCAGTTCTTC
-,TRBJ2-7,-,TRBV30,CAWSVTGYYEQYF,TGTGCCTGGAGTGTCACAGGGTACTACGAGCAGTACTTC
-,TRBJ1-3,-,TRBV7-6,CASSLDLRGNTIYF,TGTGCCAGCAGCTTAGATCTAAGGGGAAACACCATATATTTT
few,TRBJ1-6,-,TRBV7-9,CASRSAGARNSPLHF,TGTGCCAGCAGATCTGCGGGGGCCAGAAATTCACCCCTCCACTTT
-,TRBJ2-1,TRBD2,TRBV7-3,CASSLLAGSSYNEQFF,TGTGCCAGCAGCTTGCTAGCGGGAAGCTCCTACAATGAGCAGTTCTTC
few,TRBJ2-1,-,TRBV7-9,CASSLDNNEQFF,TGTGCCAGCAGCTTAGATAACAATGAGCAGTTCTTC
-,TRBJ2-5,-,TRBV5-4,CASSLEVTEGDQYF,TGTGCCAGCAGCTTGGAGGTGACGGAAGGGGACCAGTACTTC
-,TRBJ2-7,-,TRBV5-6,CASTSELENEQYF,TGTGCCAGCACCTCGGAGCTAGAAAACGAGCAGTACTTC
few,TRBJ1-1,-,TRBV6-5,CASRVRPNTEAFF,TGTGCCAGCAGGGTCCGACCAAACACTGAAGCTTTCTTT
-,TRBJ2-7,TRBD1,TRBV5-1,CASSTGTGVGYEQYF,TGCGCCAGCAGCACCGGGACAGGAGTTGGCTACGAGCAGTACTTC
-,TRBJ2-5,TRBD2,TRBV29-1,CSVEATASGRGQQETQYF,TGCAGCGTTGAAGCGACGGCTAGCGGGAGAGGACAACAAGAGACCCAGTACTTC
-,TRBJ2-1,-,TRBV9,CASSGGSGVEQFF,TGTGCCAGCAGCGGGGGCTCAGGGGTTGAGCAGTTCTTC
few,TRBJ1-4,-,TRBV7-9,CASSILASNEKLFF,TGTGCCAGCAGCATCCTAGCATCGAATGAAAAACTGTTTTTT
-,TRBJ2-5,TRBD1,TRBV5-6,CASSGGQGRETQYF,TGTGCCAGCAGCGGTGGACAGGGAAGAGAGACCCAGTACTTC
-,TRBJ2-5,-,TRBV9,CASSVAGGETQYF,TGTGCCAGCAGCGTAGCAGGAGGGGAGACCCAGTACTTC
-,TRBJ2-7,TRBD1,TRBV28,CASRSGQGLTYEQYF,TGTGCCAGCAGATCCGGACAGGGCCTAACCTACGAGCAGTACTTC
-,TRBJ2-1,TRBD2,TRBV19,CASSIGATSAYNEQFF,TGTGCCAGTAGTATAGGTGCGACTAGCGCCTACAATGAGCAGTTCTTC
-,TRBJ1-6,-,TRBV7-2,CASSSDGRGNSPLHF,TGTGCCAGCAGCTCAGACGGACGAGGGAATTCACCCCTCCACTTT
-,TRBJ1-2,-,TRBV6-5,CASSYSAGYYGYTF,TGTGCCAGCAGTTACTCAGCGGGGTACTATGGCTACACCTTC
-,TRBJ1-4,TRBD1,TRBV6-1,CASSEGQDLEKLFF,TGTGCCAGCAGTGAGGGACAGGATCTTGAAAAACTGTTTTTT
-,TRBJ2-1,TRBD2,TRBV7-3,CASSLNPGGSYNEQFF,TGTGCCAGCAGCTTAAATCCGGGCGGGAGCTACAATGAGCAGTTCTTC
-,TRBJ1-5,-,TRBV4-2,CASSREVGANQPQHF,TGTGCCAGCAGCCGAGAGGTGGGGGCAAATCAGCCCCAGCATTTT
-,TRBJ2-1,-,TRBV4-2,CASSQTGTGSYNEQFF,TGTGCCAGCAGCCAAACCGGGACGGGTTCCTACAATGAGCAGTTCTTC
-,TRBJ1-6,-,TRBV19,CASAEQGFNSPLHF,TGTGCCAGTGCGGAACAGGGCTTCAATTCACCCCTCCACTTT
-,TRBJ1-5,-,TRBV28,CASRPLGQPQHF,TGTGCCAGCAGACCCCTCGGGCAGCCCCAGCATTTT
-,TRBJ2-5,TRBD1,TRBV7-3,CASSLGDRDQETQYF,TGTGCCAGCAGCTTGGGGGACAGAGACCAAGAGACCCAGTACTTC
-,TRBJ2-2,-,TRBV27,CASSYRTGSGELFF,TGTGCCAGCAGTTATAGGACTGGTTCCGGGGAGCTGTTTTTT
few,TRBJ2-2,TRBD1,TRBV27,CASSLVRQGNTGELFF,TGTGCCAGCAGTTTGGTGAGACAGGGGAATACCGGGGAGCTGTTTTTT
-,TRBJ2-7,-,TRBV18,CASSPLATGEQYF,TGTGCCAGCTCACCCCTGGCAACGGGGGAGCAGTACTTC
-,TRBJ2-1,TRBD2,TRBV27,CASSFLKGLAGGRLSYNEQFF,TGTGCCAGCAGTTTTCTTAAGGGACTAGCGGGAGGGCGTCTCTCCTACAATGAGCAGTTCTTC
-,TRBJ1-4,TRBD1,TRBV18,CASSRRGTVNEKLFF,TGTGCCAGCTCACGCAGGGGGACAGTAAATGAAAAACTGTTTTTT
-,TRBJ2-1,TRBD1,TRBV18,CASSPPGTGSYNEQFF,TGTGCCAGCTCACCACCAGGGACAGGGTCCTACAATGAGCAGTTCTTC
-,TRBJ2-2,-,TRBV28,CASSRLAANTGELFF,TGTGCCAGCAGTCGTCTCGCGGCGAACACCGGGGAGCTGTTTTTT
once,TRBJ2-7,TRBD1,TRBV7-2,CASSLTGVGEQYF,TGTGCCAGCAGCTTAACAGGGGTTGGTGAGCAGTACTTC
-,TRBJ2-5,TRBD2,TRBV18,CASSPVSGGQETQYF,TGTGCCAGCTCACCAGTATCGGGAGGCCAAGAGACCCAGTACTTC
-,TRBJ2-7,-,TRBV13,CASSRLADVSYEQYF,TGTGCCAGCAGCCGATTAGCGGACGTATCCTACGAGCAGTACTTC
-,TRBJ2-3,-,TRBV10-3,CAFRDSSADTQYF,TGTGCCTTCAGAGATTCTAGCGCAGATACGCAGTATTTT
-,TRBJ2-1,-,TRBV11-2,CASSSSDSHHEQFF,TGTGCCAGCAGCTCCAGCGACTCCCACCATGAGCAGTTCTTC